These 25 T cell receptor beta chains were sequenced from one sample in a study of blood T cell repertoires in COVID-19. Sequenced by immunoSEQ multiplex PCR; TCRdb stores in-frame clones only, minus some. The table shows about 530,000 clones, with 85% to 90% occurring only once. The sample consisted of peripheral blood. The receptors stem from a woman in her fifties or sixties with COVID-19, enrolled during active disease.

This CDR3 is CASSVGGTRYNEQFF. The CDR3 DNA is TGTGCCAGCAGCGTAGGCGGGACTAGATACAATGAGCAGTTCTTC. The chain has TRBV9 and TRBJ2-1, with 8 nucleotides matching TRBD2. The CDR3 has 15 amino acids. Germline loops: CDR1 SGDLS, CDR2 YYNGEE. The trim removed 0 bases at V and 4 bases at J, leaving 3 bases unmatched.

The V gene is TRBV18, the J gene TRBJ2-5; D is possibly TRBD2 (5 bases). The V end lost 1 base, the J end lost 2 bases, and 11 bases lay between the germline ends. This CDR3 spans 15 amino acids. Germline V gives CDR1 KGHSH, CDR2 LQKENI. The CDR3 loop reads CASSPLLTNQETQYF. DNA for the CDR3: TGTGCCAGCTCACCACTTTTGACTAATCAAGAGACCCAGTACTTC.

The chain has TRBV7-9 and TRBJ1-2; weak D call: TRBD1 (5 bases). V was cut by 2 bases and J by 2 bases, with 12 bases left in between. The germline CDR1 and CDR2 sequences are SEHNR and FQNEAQ (reference sequence). The CDR3 is 15 residues long. For the CDR3, the DNA is TGTGCCAGCAGCTTAAATGGGGCAGGGAACTATGGCTACACCTTC. Translation gives CASSLNGAGNYGYTF.

This clone was detected once. The rearrangement links TRBV2 to TRBJ1-5; 7 bases are a match to TRBD1. This CDR3 comprises 15 residues. CDR1 is SNHLY and CDR2 is FYNNEI in the germline V gene. The J segment lost 3 bases and the V segment lost 4 bases, leaving 6 bases of the junction unmatched. CDR3 in DNA: TGTGCCAGCAGTGGAGGGGGACAGCCCAATCAGCCCCAGCATTTT. This sequence encodes CASSGGGQPNQPQHF.

This chain links TRBV11-2 with TRBJ2-3; weak D call: TRBD2 (5 bases). The germline V and J ends were trimmed by 2 bases and 0 bases, with 9 bases remaining between them. The CDR3 spans 15 residues. The V gene's germline CDR1 is SGHAT and CDR2 FQNNGV. Here the CDR3 reads CASSLSGVSTDTQYF. CDR3 sequence (DNA): TGTGCCAGCAGCTTATCCGGGGTCAGCACAGATACGCAGTATTTT.

The chain employs TRBV7-2 and TRBJ2-7; a possible D gene is TRBD1 (6 bases). CDR1 is SGHTA, CDR2 FQGNSA, per germline. The CDR3 has 15 residues. Trimming shortened V by 3 bases and J by 7 bases, and 19 bases separated the two germline ends. The CDR3 region has the DNA TGTGCCAGCAGCTTTCGTTCAGGGGAAATGGGGGAGCAGTACTTC. Amino acid sequence: CASSFRSGEMGEQYF.

The chain uses TRBV4-1 and TRBJ1-3; no clear D. Looked up from germline, CDR1 is MGHRA and CDR2 is YSYEKL. CDR3 length: 17 amino acids. V was trimmed by 0 bases and J by 0 bases, leaving 12 bases between them. The CDR3 DNA reads TGCGCCAGCAGCCAAGATCTGGAGGCTGACTCTGGAAACACCATATATTTT. Protein sequence: CASSQDLEADSGNTIYF.

V and J are TRBV24-1 and TRBJ1-5, with D unclear. CDR3 length: 16 amino acids. Germline CDR1 reads KGHDR; CDR2 reads SFDVKD. Trimming removed 0 bases at V and 0 bases at J, with 8 bases between. CDR3 sequence (DNA): TGTGCCACCAGTGATTTGGGGCTCATTAGCAATCAGCCCCAGCATTTT. Protein product: CATSDLGLISNQPQHF.

Written as DNA, the CDR3 is TGTGCCACCAGTGATTTCGCTTCAGCGTATGGCTACACCTTC. This encodes CATSDFASAYGYTF. The chain employs TRBV24-1 and TRBJ1-2; D unresolved. V gave up 1 base and J gave up 5 bases, with 10 bases separating them. Germline assignment: CDR1 KGHDR and CDR2 SFDVKD. The CDR3 sequence is 14 residues long.

V usage is TRBV4-2 and J usage is TRBJ2-2; a possible D gene is TRBD2 (6 bases). V was clipped by 0 bases and J by 5 bases, with 13 bases between them. The germline V gene has CDR1 LGHNA and CDR2 YNFKEQ. CDR3 length equals 16 residues. The CDR3 region is CASSQDRGALTGELFF. CDR3 DNA sequence: TGTGCCAGCAGCCAAGATCGCGGGGCTTTAACCGGGGAGCTGTTTTTT.

The gene calls are TRBV2 and TRBJ1-2; tentative D call: TRBD1 (6 bases). Deletions cut 7 bases from V and 3 bases from J, with 6 bases between. The CDR3 loop spans 11 amino acids. Germline assignment: CDR1 SNHLY and CDR2 FYNNEI. The CDR3 DNA reads as TGTGCCAGCAACAGGGACTATGGCTACACCTTC. Protein sequence: CASNRDYGYTF.

V is TRBV27 and J is TRBJ1-2; D call uncertain. This CDR3 spans 14 amino acids. Germline CDR1 is MNHEY and CDR2 is SMNVEV (reference sequence). The V end lost 7 bases, the J end lost 4 bases, and 16 bases lay between the germline ends. CDR3 nucleotide sequence: TGTGCCAGCAATCCCGCCGGGTCCATCTATGGCTACACCTTC. Translation: CASNPAGSIYGYTF.

About this clone itself: A much larger clone is a single base away; this may be a read error. Other DNA sequences within the sample encode an identical CDR3. The V and J genes are TRBV3-1 (or the pseudogene TRBV3-2) and TRBJ1-3; D might be TRBD1 (6 bases). Germline-derived CDR1 and CDR2 are LGHDT and YNNKEL (reference sequence). The CDR3 spans 14 residues. Trimming pared 4 bases from V and 2 bases from J, leaving 9 bases between. Here the CDR3 reads CASSPTGTGNTIYF. Here the CDR3 DNA reads TGTGCCAGCAGCCCTACAGGGACTGGAAACACCATATATTTT.

The chain joins TRBV6-1 to TRBJ2-3; D unclear. Deletions cut 2 bases from V and 2 bases from J, with 11 bases between. Germline CDR1 and CDR2: MNHNS and SASEGT. The CDR3 extends over 15 amino acids. The CDR3 loop is CASSEYAYLTDTQYF. The DNA for the CDR3 is TGTGCCAGCAGTGAATACGCCTATCTCACAGATACGCAGTATTTT.

This clone was detected only once. The V and J genes are TRBV3-1 (or the pseudogene TRBV3-2) and TRBJ1-1; 7 bases fit TRBD1. V was clipped by 2 bases and J by 0 bases; unmatched bases: 6. The CDR3 has 16 amino acids. Germline V gives CDR1 LGHDT, CDR2 YNNKEL (reference sequence). The CDR3 reads CASSQPRGALNTEAFF. The CDR3 coding sequence is TGTGCCAGCAGCCAACCCAGGGGGGCCCTGAACACTGAAGCTTTCTTT.

As DNA, the CDR3 is TGTGCCACCAGTACGGGGACTTATGGCTACACCTTC. Translated, it gives CATSTGTYGYTF. The rearrangement uses TRBV15 and TRBJ1-2, with a weak D call TRBD1 (5 bases). The CDR3 runs 12 residues. The V and J ends lost 6 bases and 5 bases respectively, with 10 bases between them. Per germline, CDR1 LNHNV and CDR2 YYDKDF (reference sequence).

The chain is built from TRBV29-1 and TRBJ1-1; 10 bases fit TRBD1. Germline lookup yields CDR1 SQVTM and CDR2 ANQGSEA. This CDR3 comprises 12 residues. CDR3 in amino acids: CTITGTGVEAFF. CDR3 DNA sequence: TGCACCATTACCGGGACAGGGGTTGAAGCTTTCTTT.

CDR3 DNA: TGTGCCAGCAGTCTAGGGGGAGTTAATGAGCAGTTCTTC. It yields the protein CASSLGGVNEQFF. The V call is TRBV6-5, the J call TRBJ2-1; tentative D call: TRBD1 (6 bases). Deletions cut 5 bases from V and 7 bases from J, with 12 bases between. Per the germline V gene, CDR1 is MNHEY and CDR2 is SVGAGI. This CDR3 has 13 residues.

The rearrangement links TRBV7-9 to TRBJ1-3; 8 bases agree with TRBD1. Germline V gene data show CDR1 as SEHNR and CDR2 as FQNEAQ (reference sequence). The length of the CDR3 is 15 residues. J gave up 4 bases and V 5 bases, and 7 bases lay outside the gene matches. Here the CDR3 reads CASSVRQGSGNTIYF. The CDR3 bases are TGTGCCAGCAGCGTCAGACAGGGGTCCGGAAACACCATATATTTT. The whole variable domain, remainder taken from reference TRBV7-9 and TRBJ1-3, is DTGVSQNPRHKITKRGQNVTFRCDPISEHNRLYWYRQTLGQGPEFLTYFQNEAQLEKSRLLSDRFSAERPKGSFSTLEIQRTEQGDSAMYLCASSVRQGSGNTIYFGEGSWLTVV.

J is TRBJ1-2 and V is TRBV9; D is unclear. CDR1 is SGDLS and CDR2 is YYNGEE in the germline V gene. Trimming removed 4 bases at V and 5 bases at J, with 9 bases between. The CDR3 has 12 residues. The CDR3 region is CASSLGRYGYTF. The CDR3 DNA sequence: TGTGCCAGCAGCTTGGGCCGGTATGGCTACACCTTC.

The chain has TRBV5-1 and TRBJ2-2; 7 bases are shared with TRBD1. The germline V gene has CDR1 SGHRS and CDR2 YFSETQ. CDR3 length: 17 residues. V lost 0 bases to trimming and J lost 5 bases; unmatched junction nucleotides: 10. The chain's CDR3 is CASSLDRQGSGTGELFF. CDR3 DNA sequence: TGCGCCAGCAGCTTGGACCGACAGGGAAGTGGAACCGGGGAGCTGTTTTTT.

The chain couples TRBV7-9 to TRBJ2-3, with 9 bases fitting TRBD2. Per germline, CDR1 SEHNR and CDR2 FQNEAQ (reference sequence). After removal of 4 bases from V and 1 base from J, the junction contained 3 bases not matched to a gene. CDR3 length: 15 residues. CDR3 DNA: TGTGCCAGCAGCTCTCAGCGGGGGGGCACAGATACGCAGTATTTT. Its protein product is CASSSQRGGTDTQYF.

The chain recombines TRBV6-5 with TRBJ2-7; D unclear. This CDR3 has 13 amino acids. With 0 bases removed from V and 5 bases from J, the gap between germline ends came to 8 bases. Germline loops: CDR1 MNHEY, CDR2 SVGAGI. The CDR3 reads CASSYSLLDEQYF. The CDR3 DNA sequence: TGTGCCAGCAGTTACTCCCTACTGGACGAGCAGTACTTC.

The rearrangement links TRBV5-1 to TRBJ2-5; D might be TRBD2 (6 bases). Germline lookup yields CDR1 SGHRS and CDR2 YFSETQ. This CDR3 has 16 amino acids. Trimming stripped 0 bases from V and 2 bases from J, with 14 bases between. The chain's CDR3 is CASSLGGGAPQETQYF. CDR3 bases: TGCGCCAGCAGCTTGGGCGGCGGGGCACCGCAAGAGACCCAGTACTTC.

This chain connects TRBV3-1 (or the pseudogene TRBV3-2) to TRBJ2-7, with 9 nucleotides matching TRBD2. Unmatched junction bases numbered 9, after V lost 1 base and J lost 5 bases. Germline-derived CDR1 and CDR2 are LGHDT and YNNKEL (reference sequence). The CDR3 contains 16 residues. The CDR3 sequence is CASSQVSTSGIDEQYF. The DNA of the CDR3 is TGTGCCAGCAGCCAAGTCTCGACTAGCGGCATCGACGAGCAGTACTTC.